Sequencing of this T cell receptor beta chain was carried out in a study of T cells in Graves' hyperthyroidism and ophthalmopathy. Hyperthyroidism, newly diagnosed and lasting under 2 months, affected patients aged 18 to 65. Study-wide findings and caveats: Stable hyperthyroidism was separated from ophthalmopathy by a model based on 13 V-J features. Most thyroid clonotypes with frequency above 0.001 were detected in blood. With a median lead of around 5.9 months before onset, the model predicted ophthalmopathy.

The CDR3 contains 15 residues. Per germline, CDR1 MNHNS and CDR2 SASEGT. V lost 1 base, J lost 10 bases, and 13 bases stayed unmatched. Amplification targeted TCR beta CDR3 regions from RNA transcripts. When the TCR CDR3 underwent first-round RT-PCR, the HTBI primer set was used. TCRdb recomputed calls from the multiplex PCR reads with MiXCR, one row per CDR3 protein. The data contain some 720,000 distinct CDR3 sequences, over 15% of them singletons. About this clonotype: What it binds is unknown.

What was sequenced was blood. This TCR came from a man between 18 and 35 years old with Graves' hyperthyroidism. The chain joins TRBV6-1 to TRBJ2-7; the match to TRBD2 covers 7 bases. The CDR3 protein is CASSEVFGTTSRQYF. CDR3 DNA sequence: TGTGCCAGCAGTGAAGTTTTCGGGACTACCTCCCGACAGTACTTC.